This TCR beta chain was identified during a study of T cells expressing NK-cell markers. CDR3 length equals 15 residues. The germline gives CDR1 LNHNV, CDR2 YYDKDF (reference sequence). TCRdb derives one entry per CDR3 protein from the 5' RACE reads, leaving out DNA. Here the sample table reports about 390,000 distinct CDR3 sequences. The V gene is TRBV15, the J gene TRBJ2-1; with no DNA, the TCRdb D assignment of TRBD1 cannot be verified. What was sequenced was blood T cells: a sorted CD56 or NKG2C T cell subset, CD4+ or CD8+ T cells, or bulk PBMC T cells (not recorded which). The source of this sequence is a woman aged 45-65 years in good health. The CDR3 loop is CATSSGTELYNEQFF.